The rows below give T cell receptor beta chains drawn from one sample of a study of a mutant IDH1 vaccine in newly diagnosed glioma. Clones were read by immunoSEQ multiplex PCR, and TCRdb kept only the in-frame ones, dropping some. The table has 34,000 or so clones, about 78% seen once; the top ten hold approximately 23%. Antigen specificity for these receptors is unknown. Specimen: PBMCs, collected from a glioma patient whose treatment included an IDH1 peptide vaccine. The receptors shown here come from a man aged 30 to 45 with glioma. Both conserved end residues are part of each CDR3. A D gene is named only where the DNA matches it firmly. The size entry is marked missing in some rows and otherwise reads once, few, many or a size class.

16	TRBV25-1	-	TRBD1	TRBJ1-6	TGTGCCAGCAGTCCGCAGGGGGTCTCCTATAATTCACCCCTCCACTTT	CASSPQGVSYNSPLHF
16	TRBV5-1	-	-	TRBJ1-5	TGCGCCAGCAGCTTGGCTCCTACAGGTAGCAATCAGCCCCAGCATTTT	CASSLAPTGSNQPQHF
14	TRBV11-2	-	-	TRBJ2-7	TGTGCCAGCAGCTTACCAGGACCCACCTACGAGCAGTACTTC	CASSLPGPTYEQYF
12	TRBV6-1	-	TRBD2	TRBJ2-3	TGTGCCAGCAGTGAGCGGGGGGGTACGCAGTATTTT	CASSERGGTQYF
15	TRBV6-1	once	-	TRBJ2-7	TGTGCCAGCAGAAGGACGGAGGTAGCTTCCTACGAGCAGTACTTC	CASRRTEVASYEQYF
15	TRBV5-6	-	-	TRBJ1-1	TGTGCCAGCAGCTTCCGGGGGGTGGGGAACACTGAAGCTTTCTTT	CASSFRGVGNTEAFF
15	TRBV2	-	-	TRBJ1-6	TGTGCCAGCAGTGAAATGCAGGCCTATAATTCACCCCTCCACTTT	CASSEMQAYNSPLHF
13	TRBV2	-	-	TRBJ1-2	TGTGCCGCCAGGGTGTCTATCGACTATGGCTACACCTTC	CAARVSIDYGYTF
16	TRBV2	-	-	TRBJ2-2	TGTGCCACTCCCGGGGGACGGGGGGCTGGAACCGGGGAGCTGTTTTTT	CATPGGRGAGTGELFF
13	TRBV5-6	-	-	TRBJ1-2	TGTGCCAGCAGCTTCCAGCCTAACTATGGCTACACCTTC	CASSFQPNYGYTF
14	TRBV5-1	once	TRBD2	TRBJ2-5	TGCGCCAGCAGCCTCGGGACTACCGGGGAGACCCAGTACTTC	CASSLGTTGETQYF
12	TRBV5-1	-	-	TRBJ2-7	TGCGCCAGCAGCTTGGACAGTAGGGAGCAGTACTTC	CASSLDSREQYF
13	TRBV27	-	-	TRBJ2-6	TGTGCCAGGACTGCACCCGGGGCCAACGTCCTGACTTTC	CARTAPGANVLTF
15	TRBV5-1	-	TRBD1	TRBJ1-5	TGCGCCAGCAGCTTGGGGGACAGAGACAATCAGCCCCAGCATTTT	CASSLGDRDNQPQHF
15	TRBV30	-	-	TRBJ1-1	TGTGCCAGGAGTTTGCGGGCCTCGGGTAACACTGAAGCTTTCTTT	CARSLRASGNTEAFF
15	TRBV5-6	once	-	TRBJ2-1	TGTGCCAGCAGCTTGGAGGGGTCCAGGAGGAATGAGCAGTTCTTC	CASSLEGSRRNEQFF
19	TRBV4-1	-	-	TRBJ1-2	TGCGCCAGCAGCCAAGAGGGGCCAGGGACAATAACTGCTAACTATGGCTACACCTTC	CASSQEGPGTITANYGYTF
13	TRBV25-1	-	-	TRBJ1-1	TGTGCCAGCAAATCACAGGAGAGCACTGAAGCTTTCTTT	CASKSQESTEAFF